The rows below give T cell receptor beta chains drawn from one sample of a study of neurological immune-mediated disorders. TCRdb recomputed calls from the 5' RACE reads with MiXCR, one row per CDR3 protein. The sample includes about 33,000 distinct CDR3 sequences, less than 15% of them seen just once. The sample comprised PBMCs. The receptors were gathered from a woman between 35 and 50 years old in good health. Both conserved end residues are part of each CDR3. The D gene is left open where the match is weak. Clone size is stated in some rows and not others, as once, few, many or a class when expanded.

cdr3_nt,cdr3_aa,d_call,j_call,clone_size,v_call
TGTGCCAGCATCCGGACAAGTATGAACACTGAAGCTTTCTTT,CASIRTSMNTEAFF,.,TRBJ1-1,medium-sized,TRBV6-6
TGTGCCAGCAGCAACCTAGCGGAAGAGACCCAGTACTTC,CASSNLAEETQYF,TRBD2,TRBJ2-5,many,TRBV12-3/TRBV12-4
TGTGCCAGCAGCCTCGGAGGGCTCTACGAGCAGTACTTC,CASSLGGLYEQYF,.,TRBJ2-7,many,TRBV4-2
TGTGCCAGCAGTGAAGCGGGGGATTGGGAAAAACTGTTTTTT,CASSEAGDWEKLFF,.,TRBJ1-4,.,TRBV6-1
TGTGCCAGCAGCCCGGGACGTAGCTATGGCTACACCTTC,CASSPGRSYGYTF,.,TRBJ1-2,medium-sized,TRBV7-2
TGCAGTGCTAGCATAGGCGGGGGGCGCACAGATACGCAGTATTTT,CSASIGGGRTDTQYF,TRBD2,TRBJ2-3,many,TRBV20-1
TGTGCCAGCAGCAATGGACAGATTAGCAATCAGCCCCAGCATTTT,CASSNGQISNQPQHF,.,TRBJ1-5,many,TRBV6-5
TGCAGCGTTGGGGCAGGAGTCGACCCTCGCTATGGCTACACCTTC,CSVGAGVDPRYGYTF,.,TRBJ1-2,many,TRBV29-1
TGCGCCAGCAGCCGAGACAGGCTCCGGGGCGAGCAGTACTTC,CASSRDRLRGEQYF,.,TRBJ2-7,many,TRBV4-3
TGTGCCAGCAGCCCCCGGGGCGAAACCGGGGAGCTGTTTTTT,CASSPRGETGELFF,.,TRBJ2-2,many,TRBV9
TGTGCCAGCAGTGTCACAGGGCCCGGGGAGCTGTTTTTT,CASSVTGPGELFF,.,TRBJ2-2,many,TRBV6-1
TGTGCCAGCAGCTTAAACGACGGAACCTACAATGAGCAGTTCTTC,CASSLNDGTYNEQFF,.,TRBJ2-1,.,TRBV7-3
TGCAGTGCTGAACAGGGAAGCCATAATTCACCCCTCCACTTT,CSAEQGSHNSPLHF,.,TRBJ1-6,medium-sized,TRBV20-1
TGCAGTGCCCTGGGACAGGGCCCAGATACGCAGTATTTT,CSALGQGPDTQYF,TRBD1,TRBJ2-3,many,TRBV20-1
TGTGCCAGCAGCCATCGTGGAGCCTACAATGAGCAGTTCTTC,CASSHRGAYNEQFF,.,TRBJ2-1,many,TRBV3-1
TGCGCCAGCAGTCGGGCCTCGACGGAAGATACGCAGTATTTT,CASSRASTEDTQYF,.,TRBJ2-3,medium-sized,TRBV5-1
TGTGCCAGCAGGCAACAACAGTTCTATAGAAGCACAGATACGCAGTATTTT,CASRQQQFYRSTDTQYF,.,TRBJ2-3,many,TRBV6-6
TGCAGCGTTGAAGGAAGCCCGGGGGGCGCTGAAGCTTTCTTT,CSVEGSPGGAEAFF,.,TRBJ1-1,many,TRBV29-1
TGTGCCATCAGTGATAGCGGAGGGGAGTCCTACAATGAGCAGTTCTTC,CAISDSGGESYNEQFF,.,TRBJ2-1,many,TRBV10-3